This TCR beta chain was captured in a study of blood T cell repertoires in COVID-19. The wider study: Some COVID-19 samples were acute and others convalescent; all came from the United States, Italy and Spain. In each case, the material was cDNA or gDNA derived from T cells, B-cell-depleted T cells, or PBMCs.

Trimming took 6 bases from V and 5 from J, leaving 7 bases between them. This CDR3 is 12 amino acids long. Germline V lookup: CDR1 MNHEY, CDR2 SMNVEV (reference sequence). In the study's own analysis: Estimated nucleated cell counts came from reference gene primer amplification. Profiling relied on immunoSEQ multiplex PCR, and the TCRdb table lists in-frame clones only, not all of them. V and J calls and clone size follow that table, whereas D and trimming were derived from the DNA. The sample has 250,000 or so clones, about 91% seen once; the top ten hold under 8%. Recruited during active infection, patients (from Seattle) were subsequently followed longitudinally.

This chain links TRBV27 with TRBJ1-4; D uncertain. The clonotype was recovered from a woman in her twenties or thirties with COVID-19, enrolled during active disease. Sequencing was done on a sample of peripheral blood. DNA for the CDR3: TGTGCCAGCAGAATCGGGAATGAAAAACTGTTTTTT. Protein sequence: CASRIGNEKLFF.